This paragraph reports one TCR beta chain. The CDR3 is 17 amino acids. Sequencing was performed with immunoSEQ multiplex PCR; in TCRdb, only in-frame clones are kept and a portion is missing. This sample carries 85,000 to 120,000 clones, 75% to 90% of them seen once, and the ten largest clones take around 5.3%. This entry belongs to a study of blood T cell repertoires in COVID-19. Study at large: Material from acute and convalescent COVID-19 was sourced from the United States, Italy and Spain.

This clonotype was sampled from a woman between 50 and 59 years old with COVID-19, enrolled during active disease. V gene TRBV21-1 combines with J gene TRBJ2-2; the table assigns TRBD1, which was not confirmed against the DNA. TRBV21-1 is marked as a pseudogene. Sequencing input: peripheral blood. This chain's CDR3 is CASSKGTGGPNTGELFF. The CDR3 bases are TGTGCCAGCAGCAAAGGGACAGGAGGCCCGAACACCGGGGAGCTGTTTTTT.